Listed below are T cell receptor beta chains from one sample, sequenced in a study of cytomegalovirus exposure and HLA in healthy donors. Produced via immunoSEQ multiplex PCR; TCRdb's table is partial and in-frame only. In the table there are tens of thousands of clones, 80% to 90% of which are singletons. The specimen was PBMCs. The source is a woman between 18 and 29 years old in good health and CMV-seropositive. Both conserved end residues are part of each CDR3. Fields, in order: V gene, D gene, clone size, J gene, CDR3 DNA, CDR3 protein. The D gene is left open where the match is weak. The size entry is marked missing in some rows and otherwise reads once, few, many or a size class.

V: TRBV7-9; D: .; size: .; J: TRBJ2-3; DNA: TGTGCCAGCAGCCCGTCGGAGGGGAACACAGATACGCAGTATTTT; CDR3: CASSPSEGNTDTQYF
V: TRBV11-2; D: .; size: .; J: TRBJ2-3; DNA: TGTGCCAGCAGCCCACGGACAGTGAGGGGAGATACGCAGTATTTT; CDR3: CASSPRTVRGDTQYF
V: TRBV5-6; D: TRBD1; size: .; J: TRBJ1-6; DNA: TGTGCCAGCAGCAGGACAGGGCTCGATTCACCCCTCCACTTT; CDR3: CASSRTGLDSPLHF
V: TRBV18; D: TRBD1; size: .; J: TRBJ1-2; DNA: TGTGCCAGCTCACCAAAGACAGGGGGCGAAGGAAGCTACACCTTC; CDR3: CASSPKTGGEGSYTF
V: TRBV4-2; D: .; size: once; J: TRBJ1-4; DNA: TGTGCCAGCAGCCAAGATGGGGGCGCAACTAATGAAAAACTGTTTTTT; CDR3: CASSQDGGATNEKLFF
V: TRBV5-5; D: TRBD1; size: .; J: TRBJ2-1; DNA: TGTGCCAGCAGCCCGGGACAGGGAAATGAGCAGTTCTTC; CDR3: CASSPGQGNEQFF
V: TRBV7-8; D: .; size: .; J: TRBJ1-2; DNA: TGTGCCAGCAGCCCAAGACAGTCGGATGGCTACACCTTC; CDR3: CASSPRQSDGYTF
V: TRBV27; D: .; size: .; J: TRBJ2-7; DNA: TGTGCCAGCAAGGACAGAGTCGGACTGGGTCCCTACGAGCAGTACTTC; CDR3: CASKDRVGLGPYEQYF
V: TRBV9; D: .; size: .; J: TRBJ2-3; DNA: TGTGCCAGCAGCGAGCAGGGTGGATCAGATACGCAGTATTTT; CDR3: CASSEQGGSDTQYF
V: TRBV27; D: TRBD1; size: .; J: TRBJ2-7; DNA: TGTGCCAGCAGTTTATCGATTCGAGGGACAGTGATTCCCTACGAGCAGTACTTC; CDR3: CASSLSIRGTVIPYEQYF
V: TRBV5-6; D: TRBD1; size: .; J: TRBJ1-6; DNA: TGTGCCAGCAGCCGGGGACAGGGCTATAATTCACCCCTCCACTTT; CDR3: CASSRGQGYNSPLHF
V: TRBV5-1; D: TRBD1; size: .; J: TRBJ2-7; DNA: TGCGCCAGCAGCTTGGAACCCGGGACAGGGTTTTACGAGCAGTACTTC; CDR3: CASSLEPGTGFYEQYF
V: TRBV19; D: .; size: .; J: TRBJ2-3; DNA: TGTGCCAGTAGTATAGATCGCTGGGTTGGCAGGGCGACCACAGATACGCAGTATTTT; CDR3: CASSIDRWVGRATTDTQYF
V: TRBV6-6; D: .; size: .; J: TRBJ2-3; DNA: TGTGCCAGCAAACAGGAGATGAGCACAGATACGCAGTATTTT; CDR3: CASKQEMSTDTQYF
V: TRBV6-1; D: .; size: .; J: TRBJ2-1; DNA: TGTGCCAGCAGTGAGGCTGCCTACAATGAGCAGTTCTTC; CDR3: CASSEAAYNEQFF
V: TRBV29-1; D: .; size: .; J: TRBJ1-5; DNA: TGCAGCGTTGTTCCCGGTCGGGGTCAGCCCCAGCATTTT; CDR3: CSVVPGRGQPQHF
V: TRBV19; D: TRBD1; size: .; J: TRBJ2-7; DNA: TGTGCCAGTAGCGAGACAGGGTTCTACGAGCAGTACTTC; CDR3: CASSETGFYEQYF
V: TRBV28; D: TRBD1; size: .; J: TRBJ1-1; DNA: TGTGCCAGCAGTCTCTACAGGGGAAGGACTGAAGCTTTCTTT; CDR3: CASSLYRGRTEAFF
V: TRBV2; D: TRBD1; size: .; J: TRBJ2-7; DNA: TGTGCCAGCAGTCGGACAGGGGAGGGCGAGCAGTACTTC; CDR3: CASSRTGEGEQYF
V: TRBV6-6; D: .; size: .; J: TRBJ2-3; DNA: TGTGCCAGCAGAACGAGGGGGAAGATCACAGATACGCAGTATTTT; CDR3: CASRTRGKITDTQYF
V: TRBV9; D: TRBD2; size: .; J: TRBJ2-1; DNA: TGTGCCAGCAGCGTTTCCAGCGGGGTGAGCTCCTACAATGAGCAGTTCTTC; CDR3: CASSVSSGVSSYNEQFF
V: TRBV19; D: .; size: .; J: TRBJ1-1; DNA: TGTGCCAGTAGCAGGACACTACTTAACACTGAAGCTTTCTTT; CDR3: CASSRTLLNTEAFF
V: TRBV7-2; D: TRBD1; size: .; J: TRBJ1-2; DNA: TGTGCCAGCAGCTTAGTGGCAGGGGGAAGGGTGGATGGCTACACCTTC; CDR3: CASSLVAGGRVDGYTF
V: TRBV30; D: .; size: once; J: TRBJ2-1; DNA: TGTGCCTGGAGTGTAAATAGTATGGTCATGGCGGGCAATGAGCAGTTCTTC; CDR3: CAWSVNSMVMAGNEQFF
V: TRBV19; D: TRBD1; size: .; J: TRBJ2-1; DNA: TGTGCCAGTAGTTTAAACGGTCAGGACAGGGCGAATGAGCAGTTCTTC; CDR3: CASSLNGQDRANEQFF
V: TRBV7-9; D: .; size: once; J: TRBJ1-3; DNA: TGTGCCAGCAGCAGAGGGGGGGCTTTTGGAAACACCATATATTTT; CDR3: CASSRGGAFGNTIYF
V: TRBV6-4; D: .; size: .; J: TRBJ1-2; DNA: TGTGCCAGCAGTGGGGCCGGGGACACCTACACCTTC; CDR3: CASSGAGDTYTF
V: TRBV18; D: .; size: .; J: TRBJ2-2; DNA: TGTGCCAGCTCACCATCTGAGTCAGGAGGTCTAGCGTTTGTTCGGTCTCCCGGCGAGCTGTTTTTT; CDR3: CASSPSESGGLAFVRSPGELFF
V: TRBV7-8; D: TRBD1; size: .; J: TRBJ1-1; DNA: TGTGCCAGCAGCCAGAGGACAGGGGGCTTCTTCTCTCCTGAAGCTTTCTTT; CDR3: CASSQRTGGFFSPEAFF
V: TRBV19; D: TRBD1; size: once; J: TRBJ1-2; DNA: TGTGCCAGTACCTCGTCCGAGGGGGCGTACGATGGCTACACCTTC; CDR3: CASTSSEGAYDGYTF
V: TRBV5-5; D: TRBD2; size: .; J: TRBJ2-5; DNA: TGTGCCACGGGGGGGCCGGTTGTGGAGACCCAGTACTTC; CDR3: CATGGPVVETQYF